Included here is one T cell receptor (beta chain) sequence, with context. The data originate from a study of blood T cell repertoires in COVID-19. Clones were sequenced by immunoSEQ multiplex PCR, and TCRdb holds only the in-frame ones, with some missing. The table shows some 70,000 clones, with more than 70% occurring only once. The ends were cut back, 0 bases at V and 0 bases at J, with 15 bases in the middle. The germline V gene encodes CDR1 MGHRA and CDR2 YSYEKL. The CDR3 consists of 17 residues. Sequenced material: peripheral blood. J is TRBJ2-7 and V is TRBV4-1, with TRBD1 as a possible D gene (6 bases). This sequence was found in a woman in her 70s with acute or convalescent COVID-19. This CDR3 is CASSQDQPRGISYEQYF. In DNA form, the CDR3 reads TGCGCCAGCAGCCAAGATCAGCCCAGGGGTATCTCCTACGAGCAGTACTTC.